The clone carrying this TCR beta chain has a single count. In the study's own analysis: How many nucleated cells were present was estimated from reference gene primer amplification. Produced via immunoSEQ multiplex PCR; TCRdb's table is partial and in-frame only. Clone size and V and J calls were adopted from that table, with D and trimming inferred from the DNA. The table records some 180,000 clones, approximately 80% of them present only once. The data are from a study of blood T cell repertoires in COVID-19. Turning to the study itself: Acute and convalescent COVID-19 samples came from the United States, Italy and Spain. The analysed material was cDNA or gDNA that came from T cells, B-cell-depleted T cells, or PBMCs.

CDR3 length: 13 residues. Trimming took 5 bases from V and 6 from J; bases not matched to a gene: 5. CDR1 MNHEY and CDR2 SMNVEV come from the germline V gene (reference sequence). Sequences were obtained from PBMCs or T cells enriched from blood (not recorded which). V and J are TRBV27 and TRBJ1-2; 8 nucleotides agree with TRBD1. The receptor comes from a man aged 60 to 75 who had been exposed to COVID-19. This chain's CDR3 is CASSLQGAHGYTF. CDR3 sequence (DNA): TGTGCCAGCAGTCTCCAGGGGGCACATGGCTACACCTTC.